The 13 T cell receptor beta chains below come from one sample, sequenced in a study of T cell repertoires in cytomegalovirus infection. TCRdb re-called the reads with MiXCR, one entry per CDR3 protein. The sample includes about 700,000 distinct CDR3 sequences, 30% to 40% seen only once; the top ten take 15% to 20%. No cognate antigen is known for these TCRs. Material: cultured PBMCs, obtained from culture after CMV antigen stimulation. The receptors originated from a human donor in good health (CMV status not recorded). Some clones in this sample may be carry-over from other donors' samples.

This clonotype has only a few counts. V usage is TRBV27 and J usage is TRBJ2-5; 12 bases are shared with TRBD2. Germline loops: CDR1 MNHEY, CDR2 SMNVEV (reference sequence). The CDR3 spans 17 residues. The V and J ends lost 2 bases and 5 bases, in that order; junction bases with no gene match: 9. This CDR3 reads CASSLPPLAGGVETQYF. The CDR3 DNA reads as TGTGCCAGCAGTTTACCGCCACTAGCGGGGGGCGTGGAGACCCAGTACTTC.

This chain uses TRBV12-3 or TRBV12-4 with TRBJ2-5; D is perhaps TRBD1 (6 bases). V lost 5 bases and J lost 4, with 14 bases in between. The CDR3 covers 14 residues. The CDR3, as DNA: TGTGCCAGCAGTAGCAGGGGATGGGGAGAGACCCAGTACTTC. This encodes CASSSRGWGETQYF.

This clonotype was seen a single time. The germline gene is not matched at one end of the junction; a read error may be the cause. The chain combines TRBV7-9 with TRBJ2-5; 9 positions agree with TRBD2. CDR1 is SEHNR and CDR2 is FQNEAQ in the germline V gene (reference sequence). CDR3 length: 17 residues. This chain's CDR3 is CASSRKPASGAQETQSF. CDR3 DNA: TGTGCCAGCAGCCGTAAGCCCGCTAGCGGGGCCCAAGAGACCCAGTCCTTC.

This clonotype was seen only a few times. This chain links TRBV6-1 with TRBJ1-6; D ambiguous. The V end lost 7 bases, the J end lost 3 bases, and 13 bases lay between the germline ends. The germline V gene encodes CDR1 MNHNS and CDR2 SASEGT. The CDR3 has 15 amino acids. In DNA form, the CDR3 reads TGTGCCAGCATCGAATCCCGATACTATAATTCACCCCTCCACTTT. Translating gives CASIESRYYNSPLHF.

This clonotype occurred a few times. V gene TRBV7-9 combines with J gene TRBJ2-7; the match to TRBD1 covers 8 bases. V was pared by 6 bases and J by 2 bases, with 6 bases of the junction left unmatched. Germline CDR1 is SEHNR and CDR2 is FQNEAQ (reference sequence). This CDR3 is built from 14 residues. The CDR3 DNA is TGTGCCAGCAGACCAACAGGGGGAACCTACGAGCAGTACTTC. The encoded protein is CASRPTGGTYEQYF.

In DNA, the CDR3 is TGTGCTAGTGGTTTGGTAGACACCAGCTCTGGAAACACCATATATTTT. Protein: CASGLVDTSSGNTIYF. The V call is TRBV12-5, the J call TRBJ1-3; D is uncertain. There are 16 residues in the CDR3. Trimming stripped 0 bases from V and 0 bases from J, with 9 bases between. Germline CDR1 is LGHNT and CDR2 is FRNRAP.

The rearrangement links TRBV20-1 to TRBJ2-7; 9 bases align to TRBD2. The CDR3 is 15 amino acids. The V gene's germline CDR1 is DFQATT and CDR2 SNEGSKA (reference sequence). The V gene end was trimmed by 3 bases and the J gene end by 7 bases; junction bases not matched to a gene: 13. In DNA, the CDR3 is TGCAGTGCTAGCCCAGGGGCGGGAGGGCCGAGGGAGCAGTACTTC. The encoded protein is CSASPGAGGPREQYF.

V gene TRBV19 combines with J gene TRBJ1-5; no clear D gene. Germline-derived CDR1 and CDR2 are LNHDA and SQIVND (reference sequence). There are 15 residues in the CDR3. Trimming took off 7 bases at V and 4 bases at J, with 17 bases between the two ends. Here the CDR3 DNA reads TGTGCCAGTAACCCCCCAGGAATACGAAATCAGCCCCAGCATTTT. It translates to CASNPPGIRNQPQHF.

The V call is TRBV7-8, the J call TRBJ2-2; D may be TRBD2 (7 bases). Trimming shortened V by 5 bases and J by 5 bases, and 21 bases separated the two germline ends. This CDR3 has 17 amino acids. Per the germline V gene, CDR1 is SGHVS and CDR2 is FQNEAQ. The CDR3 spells CASSTGPSRGATGELFF. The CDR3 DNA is TGTGCCAGCAGCACCGGACCCTCCCGGGGGGCAACCGGGGAGCTGTTTTTT.

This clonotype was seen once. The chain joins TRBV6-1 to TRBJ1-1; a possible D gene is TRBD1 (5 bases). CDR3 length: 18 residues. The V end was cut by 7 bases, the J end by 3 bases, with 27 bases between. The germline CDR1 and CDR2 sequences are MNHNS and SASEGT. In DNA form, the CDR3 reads TGTGCCAGCACCCTAATAGGGGTCTGGGGAAGTTCGGACACTGAAGCTTTCTTT. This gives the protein CASTLIGVWGSSDTEAFF.

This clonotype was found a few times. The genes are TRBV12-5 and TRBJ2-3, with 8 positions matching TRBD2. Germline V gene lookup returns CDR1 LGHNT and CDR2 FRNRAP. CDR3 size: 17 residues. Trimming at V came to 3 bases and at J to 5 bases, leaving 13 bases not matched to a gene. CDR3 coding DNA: TGTGCTAGTGGTTTAGACGCTCTCGTAGCGGGGCTAGATACGCAGTATTTT. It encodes CASGLDALVAGLDTQYF.

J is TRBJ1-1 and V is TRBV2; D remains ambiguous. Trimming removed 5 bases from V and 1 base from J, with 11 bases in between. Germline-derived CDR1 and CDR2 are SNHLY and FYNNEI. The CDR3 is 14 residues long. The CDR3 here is CASSPDSWNTEAFF. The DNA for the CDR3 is TGTGCCAGCAGTCCCGACTCCTGGAACACTGAAGCTTTCTTT.

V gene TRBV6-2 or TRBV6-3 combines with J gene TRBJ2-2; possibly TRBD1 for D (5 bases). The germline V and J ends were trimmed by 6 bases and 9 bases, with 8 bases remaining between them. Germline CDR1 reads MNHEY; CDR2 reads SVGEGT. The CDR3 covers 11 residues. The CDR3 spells CASRDSWELFF. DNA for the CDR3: TGTGCCAGCAGAGACAGCTGGGAGCTGTTTTTT.